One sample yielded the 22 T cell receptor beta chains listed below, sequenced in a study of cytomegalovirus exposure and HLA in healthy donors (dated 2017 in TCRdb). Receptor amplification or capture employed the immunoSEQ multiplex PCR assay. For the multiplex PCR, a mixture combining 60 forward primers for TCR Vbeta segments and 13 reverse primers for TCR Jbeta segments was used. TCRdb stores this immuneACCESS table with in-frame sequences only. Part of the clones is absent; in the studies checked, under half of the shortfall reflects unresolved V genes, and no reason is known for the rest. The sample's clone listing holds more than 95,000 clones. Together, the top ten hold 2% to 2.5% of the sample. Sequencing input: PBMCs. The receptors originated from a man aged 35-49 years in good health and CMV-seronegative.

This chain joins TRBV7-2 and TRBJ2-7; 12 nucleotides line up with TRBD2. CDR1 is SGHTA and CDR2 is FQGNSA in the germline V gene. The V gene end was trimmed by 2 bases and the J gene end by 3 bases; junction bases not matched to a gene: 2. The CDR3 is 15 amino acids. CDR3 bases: TGTGCCAGCAGCTTATGGACTAGCGGGAACTACGAGCAGTACTTC. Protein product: CASSLWTSGNYEQYF. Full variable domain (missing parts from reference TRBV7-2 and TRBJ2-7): GAGVSQSPSNKVTEKGKDVELRCDPISGHTALYWYRQSLGQGLEFLIYFQGNSAPDKSGLPSDRFSAERTGGSVSTLTIQRTQQEDSAVYLCASSLWTSGNYEQYFGPGTRLTVT.

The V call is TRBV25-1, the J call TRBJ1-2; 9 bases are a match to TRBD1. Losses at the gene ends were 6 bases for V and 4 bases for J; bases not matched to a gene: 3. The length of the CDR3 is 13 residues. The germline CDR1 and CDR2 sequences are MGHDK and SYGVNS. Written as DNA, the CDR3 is TGTGCCAGCAGACCGGGACAGGGCTATGGCTACACCTTC. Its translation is CASRPGQGYGYTF.

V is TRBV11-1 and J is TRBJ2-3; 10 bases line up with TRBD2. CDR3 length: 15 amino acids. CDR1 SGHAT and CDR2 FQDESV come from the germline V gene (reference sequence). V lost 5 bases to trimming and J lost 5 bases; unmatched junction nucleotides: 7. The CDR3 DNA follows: TGTGCCAGCAGCCGTAATCCTAGCGGGGGAGATACGCAGTATTTT. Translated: CASSRNPSGGDTQYF. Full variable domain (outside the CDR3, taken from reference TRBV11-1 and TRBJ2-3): EAEVAQSPRYKITEKSQAVAFWCDPISGHATLYWYRQILGQGPELLVQFQDESVVDDSQLPKDRFSAERLKGVDSTLKIQPAELGDSAMYLCASSRNPSGGDTQYFGPGTRLTVL.

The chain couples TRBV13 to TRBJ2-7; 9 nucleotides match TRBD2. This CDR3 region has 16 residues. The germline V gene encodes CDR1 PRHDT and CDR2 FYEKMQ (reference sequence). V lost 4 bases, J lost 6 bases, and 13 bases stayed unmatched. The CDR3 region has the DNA TGTGCCAGCAGCTCGCTGTTTGGGCGGGAGGGTCGCGAGCAGTACTTC. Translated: CASSSLFGREGREQYF.

The CDR3 DNA reads as TGTGCCAGCAGCGCCCAGACAGGGAGCTCCTACGAGCAGTACTTC. Protein sequence: CASSAQTGSSYEQYF. The genes are TRBV11-3 and TRBJ2-7; 7 positions match TRBD1. With V trimmed by 5 bases and J by 0 bases, 7 bases remained unmatched. The CDR3 loop spans 15 amino acids. Germline V lookup: CDR1 SGHNT, CDR2 YENEEA.

The CDR3 protein is CASSSQGASYEQYF. For the CDR3, the DNA is TGTGCCAGCAGCTCACAGGGGGCATCCTACGAGCAGTACTTC. The chain employs TRBV9 and TRBJ2-7; 9 bases are shared with TRBD1. J was trimmed by 1 base and V by 4 bases; bases with no gene match: 3. The CDR3 spans 14 residues. Germline CDR1 and CDR2: SGDLS and YYNGEE.

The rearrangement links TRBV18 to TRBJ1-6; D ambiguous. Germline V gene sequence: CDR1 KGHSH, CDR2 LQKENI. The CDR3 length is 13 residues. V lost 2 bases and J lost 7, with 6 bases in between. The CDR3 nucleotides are TGTGCCAGCTCACCAGATAGAAATTCACCCCTCCACTTT. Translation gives CASSPDRNSPLHF.

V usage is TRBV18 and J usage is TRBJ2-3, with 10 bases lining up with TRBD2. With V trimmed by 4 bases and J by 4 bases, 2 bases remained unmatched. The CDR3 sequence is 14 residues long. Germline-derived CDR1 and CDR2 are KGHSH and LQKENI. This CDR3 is CASSQGLAPDTQYF. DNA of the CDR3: TGTGCCAGCTCACAGGGACTAGCGCCAGATACGCAGTATTTT.

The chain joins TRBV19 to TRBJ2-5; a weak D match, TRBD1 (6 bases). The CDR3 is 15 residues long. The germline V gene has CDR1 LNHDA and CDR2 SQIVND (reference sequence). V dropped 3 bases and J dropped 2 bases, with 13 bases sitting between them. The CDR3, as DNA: TGTGCCAGTAGTATGGCAGGGGTGGGGCAAGAGACCCAGTACTTC. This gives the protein CASSMAGVGQETQYF.

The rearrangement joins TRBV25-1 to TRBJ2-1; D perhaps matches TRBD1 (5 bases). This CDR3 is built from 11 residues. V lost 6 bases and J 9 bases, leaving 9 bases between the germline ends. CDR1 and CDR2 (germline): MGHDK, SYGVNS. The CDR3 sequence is CASSRASEQFF. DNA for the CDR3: TGTGCCAGCAGCAGGGCGAGTGAGCAGTTCTTC.

The CDR3 DNA is TGTGCCATCGGGACAGCCTACAATGAGCAGTTCTTC. Its translation is CAIGTAYNEQFF. V is TRBV10-3 and J is TRBJ2-1; 7 bases are a match to TRBD1. With V trimmed by 8 bases and J by 2 bases, 0 bases remained unmatched. This CDR3 has 12 amino acids. Per germline, CDR1 ENHRY and CDR2 SYGVKD.

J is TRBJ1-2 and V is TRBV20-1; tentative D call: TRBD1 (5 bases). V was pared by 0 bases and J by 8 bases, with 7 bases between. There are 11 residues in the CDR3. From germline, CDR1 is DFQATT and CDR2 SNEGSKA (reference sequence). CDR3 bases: TGCAGTGCTAGAGATGGGGCCGGCTACACCTTC. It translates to CSARDGAGYTF.

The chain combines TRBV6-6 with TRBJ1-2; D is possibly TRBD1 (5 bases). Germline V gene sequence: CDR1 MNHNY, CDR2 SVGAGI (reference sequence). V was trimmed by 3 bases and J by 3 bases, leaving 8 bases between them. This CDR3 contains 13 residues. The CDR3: CASSYSRDYGYTF. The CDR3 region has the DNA TGTGCCAGCAGTTATTCCAGGGACTATGGCTACACCTTC.

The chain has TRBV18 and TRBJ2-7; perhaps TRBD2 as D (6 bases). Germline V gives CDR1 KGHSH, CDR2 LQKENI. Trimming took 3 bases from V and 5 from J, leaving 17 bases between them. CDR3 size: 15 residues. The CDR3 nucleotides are TGTGCCAGCTCACCTTATAGCGGCGGTGGGGACGAGCAGTACTTC. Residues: CASSPYSGGGDEQYF.

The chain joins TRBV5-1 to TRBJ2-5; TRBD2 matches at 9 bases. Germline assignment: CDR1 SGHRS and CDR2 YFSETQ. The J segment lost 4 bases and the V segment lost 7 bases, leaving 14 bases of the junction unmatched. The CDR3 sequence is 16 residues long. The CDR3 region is CASAGGGSGSGETQYF. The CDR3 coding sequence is TGCGCCAGCGCCGGGGGGGGTAGCGGGAGTGGAGAGACCCAGTACTTC.

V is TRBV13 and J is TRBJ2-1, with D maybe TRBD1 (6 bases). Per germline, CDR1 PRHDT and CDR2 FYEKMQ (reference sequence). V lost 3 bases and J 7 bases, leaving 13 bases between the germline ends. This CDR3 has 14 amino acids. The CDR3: CASSLGALGNEQFF. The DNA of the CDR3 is TGTGCCAGCAGCTTGGGGGCCCTCGGGAATGAGCAGTTCTTC.

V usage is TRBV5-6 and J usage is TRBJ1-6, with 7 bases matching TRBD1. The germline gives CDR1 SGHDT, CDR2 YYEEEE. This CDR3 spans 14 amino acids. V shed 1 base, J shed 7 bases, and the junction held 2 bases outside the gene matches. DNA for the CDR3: TGTGCCAGCAGCTTGACAGGGGTAAATTCACCCCTCCACTTT. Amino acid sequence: CASSLTGVNSPLHF. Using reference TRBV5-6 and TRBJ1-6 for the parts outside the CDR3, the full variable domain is DAGVTQSPTHLIKTRGQQVTLRCSPKSGHDTVSWYQQALGQGPQFIFQYYEEEERQRGNFPDRFSGHQFPNYSSELNVNALLLGDSALYLCASSLTGVNSPLHFGNGTRLTVT.

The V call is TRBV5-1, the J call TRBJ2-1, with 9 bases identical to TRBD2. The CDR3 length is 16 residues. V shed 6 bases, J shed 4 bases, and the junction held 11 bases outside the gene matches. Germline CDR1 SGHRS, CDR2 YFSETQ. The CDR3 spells CASTAYGLATYNEQFF. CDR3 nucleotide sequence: TGCGCCAGCACCGCATACGGACTAGCGACTTACAATGAGCAGTTCTTC.

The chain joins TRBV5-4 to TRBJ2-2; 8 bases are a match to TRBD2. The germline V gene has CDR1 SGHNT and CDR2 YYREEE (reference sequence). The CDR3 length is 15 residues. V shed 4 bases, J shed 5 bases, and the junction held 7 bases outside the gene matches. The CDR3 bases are TGTGCCAGCAGCAGTAACGGGGGGGGGACCGGGGAGCTGTTTTTT. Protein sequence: CASSSNGGGTGELFF.

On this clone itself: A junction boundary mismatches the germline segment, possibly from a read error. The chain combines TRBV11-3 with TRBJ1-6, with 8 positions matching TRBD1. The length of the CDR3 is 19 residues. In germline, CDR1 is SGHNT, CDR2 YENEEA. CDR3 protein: CASSHRPGTGIAHNSSLHF. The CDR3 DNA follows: TGTGCCAGCAGCCATCGACCCGGGACAGGAATCGCTCATAATTCATCCCTCCACTTT.

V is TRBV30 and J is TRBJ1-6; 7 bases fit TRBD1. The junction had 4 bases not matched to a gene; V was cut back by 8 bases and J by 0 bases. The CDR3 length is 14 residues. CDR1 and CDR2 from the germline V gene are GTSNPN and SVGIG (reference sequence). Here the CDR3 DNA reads TGTGCCGGCTACAGGGGCTCCTATAATTCACCCCTCCACTTT. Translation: CAGYRGSYNSPLHF.

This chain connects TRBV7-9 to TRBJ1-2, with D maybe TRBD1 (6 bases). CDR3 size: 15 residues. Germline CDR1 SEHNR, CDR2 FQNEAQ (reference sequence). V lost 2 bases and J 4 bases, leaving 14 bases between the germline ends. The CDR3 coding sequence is TGTGCCAGCAGCTTATCTCCCACAGGGACCTATGGCTACACCTTC. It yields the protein CASSLSPTGTYGYTF.